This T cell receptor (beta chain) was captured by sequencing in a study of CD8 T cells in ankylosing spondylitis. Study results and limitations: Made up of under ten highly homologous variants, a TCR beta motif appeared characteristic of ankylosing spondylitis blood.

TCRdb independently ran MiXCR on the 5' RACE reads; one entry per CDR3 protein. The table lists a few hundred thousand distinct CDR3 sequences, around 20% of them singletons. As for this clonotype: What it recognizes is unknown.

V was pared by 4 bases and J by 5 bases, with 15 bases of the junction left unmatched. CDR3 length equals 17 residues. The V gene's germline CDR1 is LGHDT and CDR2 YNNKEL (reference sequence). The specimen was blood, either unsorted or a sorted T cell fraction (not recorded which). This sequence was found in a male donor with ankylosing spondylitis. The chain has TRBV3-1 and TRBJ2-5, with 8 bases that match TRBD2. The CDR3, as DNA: TGTGCCAGCAGCCCTATCTTAGGCGGGGGGAATCCGGAGACCCAGTACTTC. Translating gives CASSPILGGGNPETQYF.